The 16 T cell receptor beta chains below all came from one sample that was sequenced in a study of blood T cell repertoires in COVID-19. Clones were read by immunoSEQ multiplex PCR, and TCRdb kept only the in-frame ones, dropping some. The sample shows around 250,000 clones, 86% of them seen only once. The sequenced sample consisted of PBMCs or T cells enriched from blood (not recorded which). The receptors come from a woman aged 45 to 65 who had recovered from COVID-19.

The V gene is TRBV9, the J gene TRBJ2-7; maybe TRBD2 (5 bases). There are 12 residues in the CDR3. Trimming removed 0 bases at V and 7 bases at J, with 8 bases between. The germline gives CDR1 SGDLS, CDR2 YYNGEE. The CDR3 protein is CASSVGEGEQYF. CDR3 coding DNA: TGTGCCAGCAGCGTAGGTGAGGGAGAGCAGTACTTC.

This clone was seen only once. The rearrangement joins TRBV10-2 to TRBJ1-5; 8 bases agree with TRBD1. V shed 6 bases and J 6 bases; nucleotides not matched to a gene: 4. The CDR3 has 13 residues. Germline V gives CDR1 WSHSY, CDR2 SAAADI. CDR3 nucleotide sequence: TGCGCCAGCAGCATAACAGGGGGTCAGCCCCAGCATTTT. The encoded protein is CASSITGGQPQHF.

This sequence joins TRBV2 and TRBJ1-4; D ambiguous. The CDR3 has 15 residues. Trimming cost V 10 bases and J 4 bases, with 19 bases left between them. The germline gives CDR1 SNHLY, CDR2 FYNNEI. The CDR3 region has the DNA TGTGCCACCCTCGACGGACTGCAGATTAATGAAAAACTGTTTTTT. It is translated as CATLDGLQINEKLFF.

The chain recombines TRBV6-5 with TRBJ1-1; 8 bases align to TRBD1. The CDR3 has 16 residues. V dropped 2 bases and J dropped 3; count of bases not matched to a gene: 8. Germline loops: CDR1 MNHEY, CDR2 SVGAGI. The CDR3 is CASSYPRQGSDTEAFF. The CDR3 region has the DNA TGTGCCAGCAGTTACCCGCGACAGGGGTCTGACACTGAAGCTTTCTTT.

This chain links TRBV19 with TRBJ2-7; tentative D call: TRBD2 (5 bases). Germline assignment: CDR1 LNHDA and CDR2 SQIVND (reference sequence). The CDR3 contains 14 residues. V lost 5 bases, J lost 3 bases, and 14 bases lay in between. The CDR3 spells CASSVLGSYYEQYF. The CDR3 DNA is TGTGCCAGTAGTGTACTAGGTAGCTACTACGAGCAGTACTTC.

The rearrangement joins TRBV7-2 to TRBJ2-1; 11 bases line up with TRBD2. From germline, CDR1 is SGHTA and CDR2 FQGNSA. Trimming cost V 1 base and J 6 bases; bases outside gene matches: 2. There are 15 residues in the CDR3. The CDR3 nucleotides read TGTGCCAGCAGCTTAGTAGCGGGAGGGAGCAATGAGCAGTTCTTC. It specifies CASSLVAGGSNEQFF.

This clone was counted once. The V and J genes are TRBV6-2 or TRBV6-3 and TRBJ1-1, with D perhaps matching TRBD1 (5 bases). Germline CDR1 is MNHEY and CDR2 is SVGEGT. Trimming cost V 4 bases and J 5 bases, with 20 bases left between them. The CDR3 is made up of 16 amino acids. The DNA of the CDR3 is TGTGCCAGCAGTTCCTACCTCACGGGAGGGGTGACTGAAGCTTTCTTT. This translates into CASSSYLTGGVTEAFF.

V usage is TRBV5-1 and J usage is TRBJ1-2, with unresolved D. V was cut by 1 base and J by 4 bases, with 8 bases left in between. Germline V gives CDR1 SGHRS, CDR2 YFSETQ. CDR3 length: 13 amino acids. The chain's CDR3 is CASSLILVYGYTF. The CDR3 coding sequence is TGCGCCAGCAGCTTGATCCTCGTCTATGGCTACACCTTC.

The genes are TRBV4-3 and TRBJ2-3; D not certain. With 1 base removed from V and 8 bases from J, the gap between germline ends came to 10 bases. CDR3 size: 13 residues. The germline V gene encodes CDR1 LGHNA and CDR2 YSLEER. CDR3 DNA sequence: TGCGCCAGCAGCCAAGCCCTCTACCGTACGCAGTATTTT. Translated, it gives CASSQALYRTQYF.

This clone was recorded once. Relative to the germline gene, one junction end is altered; a read error may explain this. The chain carries TRBV7-7 and TRBJ2-5, with D hard to call. There are 16 residues in the CDR3. Looked up from germline, CDR1 is SSHAT and CDR2 is FNYEAQ (reference sequence). The CDR3 sequence is CASSLGSGFGQETQYF. The CDR3, as DNA: TGTGCTAGCAGCTTGGGCTCTGGGTTCGGTCAAGAGACCCAGTACTTC.

The rearrangement links TRBV10-2 to TRBJ1-2, with D possibly TRBD1 on 6 matching bases. Deletions cut 7 bases from V and 4 bases from J, with 19 bases between. CDR3 length: 15 residues. Germline CDR1 and CDR2: WSHSY and SAAADI. The CDR3 spells CASNLDRRSSYGYTF. The DNA of the CDR3 is TGCGCCAGCAACCTCGACAGGCGATCGAGCTATGGCTACACCTTC.

The chain recombines TRBV27 with TRBJ1-5; 7 bases fit TRBD1. Germline V gene data show CDR1 as MNHEY and CDR2 as SMNVEV (reference sequence). The CDR3 extends over 15 amino acids. Losses at the gene ends were 3 bases for V and 7 bases for J; bases not matched to a gene: 9. CDR3 protein: CASSLGSTGRQPQHF. The CDR3 DNA is TGTGCCAGCAGTTTGGGATCGACAGGGAGGCAGCCCCAGCATTTT.

This chain connects TRBV11-2 to TRBJ1-2, with D tentatively TRBD1 (6 bases). CDR1 SGHAT and CDR2 FQNNGV come from the germline V gene. The V end was cut by 4 bases, the J end by 5 bases, with 20 bases between. The CDR3 consists of 16 residues. Here the CDR3 reads CASSSPRGGPRYGYTF. As DNA, the CDR3 is TGTGCCAGCAGCTCTCCCCGGGGGGGGCCTAGGTATGGCTACACCTTC.

V usage is TRBV7-2 and J usage is TRBJ1-2; no clear D gene. The V and J ends lost 1 base and 7 bases respectively, with 16 bases between them. CDR1 and CDR2 from the germline V gene are SGHTA and FQGNSA. The length of the CDR3 is 15 residues. The CDR3 is CASSLGREVVSGYTF. The CDR3 DNA is TGTGCCAGCAGCTTAGGACGGGAGGTCGTAAGTGGCTACACCTTC.

The gene calls are TRBV7-2 and TRBJ2-1, with 9 bases identical to TRBD2. The CDR3 contains 16 residues. CDR1 is SGHTA and CDR2 is FQGNSA in the germline V gene. The V and J ends lost 1 base and 3 bases, in that order; junction bases with no gene match: 4. The DNA of the CDR3 is TGTGCCAGCAGCTTAGGTGGCGGGAGGGGCTACAATGAGCAGTTCTTC. As protein: CASSLGGGRGYNEQFF.

The chain employs TRBV19 and TRBJ1-2; 8 nucleotides match TRBD1. CDR1 is LNHDA, CDR2 SQIVND, per germline (reference sequence). The V gene end was trimmed by 7 bases and the J gene end by 8 bases; junction bases not matched to a gene: 15. The CDR3 runs 15 residues. CDR3 residues: CASKGGGQGISGYTF. The CDR3 DNA reads TGTGCCAGTAAAGGAGGAGGACAGGGAATAAGCGGCTACACCTTC.